This is a list of T cell receptor beta chains from one sample in a study of sequential checkpoint blockade in melanoma. Sequencing was performed with immunoSEQ multiplex PCR; in TCRdb, only in-frame clones are kept and a portion is missing. The sample consists of 13,000 or so clones, less than 75% of them appearing once. The input for sequencing was CD8+ T cells sorted from blood (inferred from file names), taken from a patient given nivolumab and ipilimumab in sequence. These receptors came from a human donor with melanoma. CDR3s include the opening cysteine and the closing phenylalanine or tryptophan. Fields, in order: clone size, V gene, J gene, D gene, CDR3 DNA, CDR3 protein. D genes are given only for firm matches. Part of the rows lack a size; the others show once, few, many or a class for expanded clones.

few	TRBV5-3	TRBJ1-3	TRBD1	TGCGCCAGCAGCCACGGGACAGGGAGAAGCACCATATATTTT	CASSHGTGRSTIYF
NA	TRBV4-1	TRBJ2-4	TRBD2	TGCGCCAGCAGCCAAGATGGGGCGGGGGGAAACATTCAGTACTTC	CASSQDGAGGNIQYF
NA	TRBV27	TRBJ1-1	NA	TGTGCCAGCACCACAGGGCCGGGGAGTCTGGTCACTGAAGCTTTCTTT	CASTTGPGSLVTEAFF
NA	TRBV5-4	TRBJ1-1	TRBD1	TGTGCCAGCAGCGGGGACAGGTCGTACACTGAAGCTTTCTTT	CASSGDRSYTEAFF
NA	TRBV2	TRBJ1-1	NA	TGTGCCAGCAGGATGTGGACGGGGTTGAACACTGAAGCTTTCTTT	CASRMWTGLNTEAFF
NA	TRBV7-9	TRBJ2-2	NA	TGTGCCAGCAGCTTGAGGGCGGTTAACACCGGGGAGCTGTTTTTT	CASSLRAVNTGELFF
NA	TRBV7-8	TRBJ2-7	NA	TGTGCCAGCAGCTTAGCTGCTACCTACGAGCAGTACTTC	CASSLAATYEQYF
NA	TRBV5-4	TRBJ2-7	NA	TGTGCCAGCAGCCCAAAGAAAGGACAAACCTACGAGCAGTACTTC	CASSPKKGQTYEQYF
NA	TRBV28	TRBJ1-1	NA	TGTGCCAGCAGTTTTGAAGGGGTGGGTTACACTGAAGCTTTCTTT	CASSFEGVGYTEAFF
once	TRBV6-5	TRBJ1-2	NA	TGTGCCAGCAGTTACCTAGAAGGGGGATTATATGGCTACACCTTC	CASSYLEGGLYGYTF
NA	TRBV14	TRBJ2-7	TRBD2	TGTGCCAGCAGCCAAGGTCCCACTAGCGGGCCGTACGAGCAGTACTTC	CASSQGPTSGPYEQYF
NA	TRBV4-1	TRBJ2-1	NA	TGCGCCAGCAGCCAAGTGGCGGTAGACTACAATGAGCAGTTCTTC	CASSQVAVDYNEQFF
NA	TRBV21-1	TRBJ2-7	NA	TGTGCCAGCACCGCGGGGATCCGACAGTCCGGCCTCTACGAGCAGTACTTC	CASTAGIRQSGLYEQYF
NA	TRBV7-9	TRBJ2-7	NA	TGTGCCAGCAGCCCTATGGGGGGATACGAGCAGTACTTC	CASSPMGGYEQYF
NA	TRBV4-2	TRBJ1-3	TRBD1	TGTGCCAGCAGCTTAAGAGGGGGCGCACCTGGAAACACCATATATTTT	CASSLRGGAPGNTIYF
NA	TRBV14	TRBJ2-7	TRBD2	TGTGCCAGCAGCCCGACTAGCGGGAGTGTATACGAGCAGTACTTC	CASSPTSGSVYEQYF
NA	TRBV4-3	TRBJ2-5	TRBD1	TGCGCCAGCAGCCTGGGACAGGGAGAGACCCAGTACTTC	CASSLGQGETQYF
NA	TRBV5-5	TRBJ2-7	TRBD1	TGTGCCAGCAGCCAAGGGGGCAGATACGAGCAGTACTTC	CASSQGGRYEQYF
few	TRBV4-2	TRBJ1-6	TRBD1	TGTGCCAGCAGCTTAATTCCAGTATCAGGGACAGGGGCCATGGAGGGGCCCCTCCACTTT	CASSLIPVSGTGAMEGPLHF
NA	TRBV5-1	TRBJ2-1	NA	TGCGCCAGCAGCCCGGAGGGAGAATACAATGAGCAGTTCTTC	CASSPEGEYNEQFF
NA	TRBV9	TRBJ2-1	TRBD2	TGTGCCAGCAGCGTGGGGTCTAGCGGTCTCCATGAGCAGTTCTTC	CASSVGSSGLHEQFF
medium-sized	TRBV19	TRBJ2-7	NA	TGTGCCAGTAGTATAGATCCAGGTGAAGAGCAGTACTTC	CASSIDPGEEQYF
NA	TRBV29-1	TRBJ2-3	NA	TGCAGCATTAGGGGGGGACGCCCGACGGCAGATACGCAGTATTTT	CSIRGGRPTADTQYF
NA	TRBV19	TRBJ2-2	NA	TGTGCCAGTGGCAGGGGGGCGAACACCGGGGAGCTGTTTTTT	CASGRGANTGELFF
NA	TRBV6-1	TRBJ2-7	NA	TGTGCCAGCAGGCCAGGTTTTTACGAGCAGTACTTC	CASRPGFYEQYF
once	TRBV4-3	TRBJ2-1	TRBD2	TGCGCCAGCAGCCAACGACTAGCGGGGGGTACAAACAATGAGCAGTTCTTC	CASSQRLAGGTNNEQFF
few	TRBV6-5	TRBJ2-7	NA	TGTGCCAGCAGTTTATATGCCGGGGGCGAGCAGTACTTC	CASSLYAGGEQYF
NA	TRBV7-8	TRBJ1-6	TRBD1	TGTGCCAGCAGATCCTACAGGGGTAATTCACCCCTCCACTTT	CASRSYRGNSPLHF
few	TRBV13	TRBJ2-5	NA	TGTGCCAGCAGCTTAGCGGGGTCGGAGACCCAGTACTTC	CASSLAGSETQYF
NA	TRBV6-1	TRBJ2-7	TRBD1	TGTGCCAGCAGTGGGGACAGGGGGGCCTACGAGCAGTACTTC	CASSGDRGAYEQYF
NA	TRBV27	TRBJ1-1	NA	TGTGCCACCCTAATTATGGGTCCGGGAAGAGGGACTGAAGCTTTCTTT	CATLIMGPGRGTEAFF
NA	TRBV4-2	TRBJ2-1	NA	TGTGCCAGCAGCCAGGCCACGAATGAGCAGTTCTTC	CASSQATNEQFF
NA	TRBV6-1	TRBJ1-3	TRBD1	TGTGCCAGCAGTCAAACAGGGGGCCTTGGAAACACCATATATTTT	CASSQTGGLGNTIYF
few	TRBV6-6	TRBJ1-5	NA	TGTGTCAGCAGTTACTCAGGAGGGACTCAGCCCCAGCATTTT	CVSSYSGGTQPQHF
NA	TRBV6-1	TRBJ2-1	NA	TGTGCCAGCAGTGCCCGCAGGGGCTTCTCCTACAATGAGCAGTTCTTC	CASSARRGFSYNEQFF
NA	TRBV4-1	TRBJ2-6	TRBD1	TGCGCCAGCAGCCCTCACCGGGACAGCGACTCTGGGGCCAACGTCCTGACTTTC	CASSPHRDSDSGANVLTF
large	TRBV5-1	TRBJ2-7	TRBD1	TGCGCCAGCAGCTTGGCGACAGGGAACTACGAGCAGTACTTC	CASSLATGNYEQYF
NA	TRBV7-3	TRBJ2-2	NA	TGTGCCAGCAGCCCCACCGGGATTAGTTTCACCGGGGAGCTGTTTTTT	CASSPTGISFTGELFF
NA	TRBV6-1	TRBJ2-1	TRBD2	TGTGCCAGCAGCAAAACTAGCGGGAGTCTGCATGAGCAGTTCTTC	CASSKTSGSLHEQFF
NA	TRBV9	TRBJ2-7	TRBD1	TGTGCCAGCAGCCAAGATCGACTACCAGGGGGCATCAGTTCCTACGAGCAGTACTTC	CASSQDRLPGGISSYEQYF
NA	TRBV5-1	TRBJ2-7	TRBD1	TGCGCCAGCAGCTTGAGGGACAGGGGCCACGAGCAGTACTTC	CASSLRDRGHEQYF
NA	TRBV9	TRBJ2-7	NA	TGTGCCAGCAGCGTAGACTGGACACTCCCCTACGAGCAGTACTTC	CASSVDWTLPYEQYF
NA	TRBV4-3	TRBJ2-1	TRBD2	TGCGCCAGCAGCCAAGCCGTCGTAGCGGGGGCTTCGGACAATGAGCAGTTCTTC	CASSQAVVAGASDNEQFF
NA	TRBV4-3	TRBJ1-1	NA	TGCGCCAGCAGCCAAGAACCTGGGCCGAACGCTGAAGCTTTCTTT	CASSQEPGPNAEAFF
NA	TRBV27	TRBJ1-5	NA	TGTGCCAGCAGTTTCGGGCCCGTGGGGCCTAATAGCAATCAGCCCCAGCATTTT	CASSFGPVGPNSNQPQHF
NA	TRBV25-1	TRBJ2-1	TRBD2	TGTGCAACCGGACTAGCGGGTCCCAATGAGCAGTTCTTC	CATGLAGPNEQFF
NA	TRBV7-2	TRBJ2-5	NA	TGTGCCAGCAGCTTCGGTGGCGGAGCTCAAGAGACCCAGTACTTC	CASSFGGGAQETQYF
few	TRBV30	TRBJ1-6	NA	TGTGCCCAATCTGGCAGGGATCCGCGCACCCTCCACTTT	CAQSGRDPRTLHF
NA	TRBV4-2	TRBJ2-5	NA	TGTGCCAGCAGCCAAGATCGCGTCAGGGAAGAGACCCAGTACTTC	CASSQDRVREETQYF
NA	TRBV5-6	TRBJ2-5	NA	TGTGCCAGCAGCTTGGAACAAACAGGCATGGGGGAGACCCAGTACTTC	CASSLEQTGMGETQYF